This TCR beta chain emerged from a study of control samples from healthy donors and cancer patients. Sequenced by immunoSEQ multiplex PCR; TCRdb stores in-frame clones only, minus some. This sample carries around 120,000 clones, roughly 95% of them seen once, and the ten largest clones take roughly 4%. Germline trimming cut 4 bases from V and 3 bases from J; bases unmatched to any gene: 8. Germline-derived CDR1 and CDR2 are SNHLY and FYNNEI. The CDR3 consists of 16 residues. The chain employs TRBV2 and TRBJ2-3; 9 bases line up with TRBD2. The clonotype comes from a man aged 25-40 years in good health. The specimen sequenced was blood. CDR3 in amino acids: CASSGVTRGGTDTQYF. The CDR3 DNA sequence: TGTGCCAGCAGTGGAGTAACGCGGGGGGGAACAGATACGCAGTATTTT.